The 20 T cell receptor beta chains listed next were all sequenced from one sample in a study of blood T cell repertoires in COVID-19. Method: immunoSEQ multiplex PCR; TCRdb's copy keeps in-frame clones and lacks some. The data contain 100,000 to 150,000 clones, more than 75% of them seen just once; the ten biggest clones take up 1.5%. The sequencing input was peripheral blood. The receptors shown here come from a human donor in a cohort sampled during active COVID-19.

This clone was counted only a few times. The chain links TRBV6-5 to TRBJ2-1, with 9 nucleotides matching TRBD2. V lost 8 bases and J lost 9; bases outside the gene matches: 5. Germline loops: CDR1 MNHEY, CDR2 SVGAGI. There are 12 residues in the CDR3. CDR3 in amino acids: CASWTSAGEQFF. CDR3 nucleotides: TGTGCCAGCTGGACTAGCGCGGGTGAGCAGTTCTTC.

V usage is TRBV6-5 and J usage is TRBJ1-6, with D maybe TRBD1 (5 bases). Germline V lookup: CDR1 MNHEY, CDR2 SVGAGI. The CDR3 is 15 residues long. Trimming stripped 0 bases from V and 7 bases from J, with 10 bases between. The CDR3 DNA follows: TGTGCCAGCAGTTACTCGAGAAGGGGAAATTCACCCCTCCACTTT. Translated: CASSYSRRGNSPLHF.

V usage is TRBV11-2 and J usage is TRBJ2-1; D might be TRBD2 (5 bases). V was trimmed by 1 base and J by 2 bases, leaving 12 bases between them. CDR1 and CDR2 (germline): SGHAT, FQNNGV. The CDR3 spans 16 residues. This chain's CDR3 is CASSLVSSGPYNEQFF. The CDR3 coding sequence is TGTGCCAGCAGCTTAGTGTCAAGCGGACCCTACAATGAGCAGTTCTTC. Supplemented by reference TRBV11-2 and TRBJ2-1, the full variable domain reads EAGVAQSPRYKIIEKRQSVAFWCNPISGHATLYWYQQILGQGPKLLIQFQNNGVVDDSQLPKDRFSAERLKGVDSTLKIQPAKLEDSAVYLCASSLVSSGPYNEQFFGPGTRLTVL.

The chain joins TRBV9 to TRBJ1-1; perhaps TRBD1 as D (6 bases). The V end lost 6 bases, the J end lost 0 bases, and 15 bases lay between the germline ends. The CDR3 contains 15 residues. The germline CDR1 and CDR2 sequences are SGDLS and YYNGEE. The CDR3 loop is CASTNRDYMNTEAFF. The CDR3 DNA reads as TGTGCCAGCACGAACAGGGATTACATGAACACTGAAGCTTTCTTT.

The chain combines TRBV12-3 or TRBV12-4 with TRBJ2-2, with D possibly TRBD2 on 5 matching bases. There are 13 residues in the CDR3. The germline V and J ends were trimmed by 5 bases and 3 bases, with 7 bases remaining between them. The CDR3 loop reads CASSLDYTGELFF. The CDR3 DNA sequence: TGTGCCAGCAGTCTGGACTACACCGGGGAGCTGTTTTTT.

The chain links TRBV28 to TRBJ1-5, with D possibly matching TRBD1 (5 bases). CDR1 MDHEN and CDR2 SYDVKM come from the germline V gene. This CDR3 is built from 13 residues. Trimming pared 8 bases from V and 3 bases from J, leaving 11 bases between. The CDR3 coding sequence is TGTGCCAGCGAAAGGGGCTACAATCAGCCCCAGCATTTT. As protein: CASERGYNQPQHF.

The genes are TRBV21-1 and TRBJ2-7; the D call of TRBD1 is as the table states it, not checked on the DNA. TRBV21-1 is termed a pseudogene. CDR3 length: 16 amino acids. In DNA, the CDR3 is TGTGCCAGCAGCACATTCCTACCGGGACAGTCCAATAAGCAGTACTTC. Amino acid sequence: CASSTFLPGQSNKQYF.

In this sample, this clone turned up once. The genes are TRBV25-1 and TRBJ2-5; 13 bases fit TRBD2. The V segment lost 4 bases and the J segment 5 bases; nucleotides outside the gene matches: 7. Germline V CDR1 and CDR2: MGHDK, SYGVNS. The CDR3 sequence is 16 residues long. In DNA form, the CDR3 reads TGTGCCAGCAGTGGTTCCGGACTAGCGGGAGTTGAGACCCAGTACTTC. Translated, it gives CASSGSGLAGVETQYF.

The chain recombines TRBV7-2 with TRBJ2-5, with D hard to call. Trimming left V 3 bases short and J 5 bases short, with 10 bases between. CDR3 size: 13 residues. Per the germline V gene, CDR1 is SGHTA and CDR2 is FQGNSA. The CDR3 spells CASSFAGRETQYF. The CDR3 DNA sequence: TGTGCCAGCAGCTTCGCTGGCCGCGAGACCCAGTACTTC.

This clone was picked up a small number of times. V usage is TRBV5-1 and J usage is TRBJ2-6; D is possibly TRBD1 (6 bases). Germline V gene lookup returns CDR1 SGHRS and CDR2 YFSETQ. This CDR3 region has 19 residues. V gave up 0 bases and J gave up 0 bases, with 16 bases separating them. The CDR3 reads CASSLEGRGQSSGANVLTF. CDR3 nucleotide sequence: TGCGCCAGCAGCTTGGAAGGCAGGGGCCAGAGCTCTGGGGCCAACGTCCTGACTTTC. Together with reference TRBV5-1 and TRBJ2-6, the CDR3 gives the full variable domain: KAGVTQTPRYLIKTRGQQVTLSCSPISGHRSVSWYQQTPGQGLQFLFEYFSETQRNKGNFPGRFSGRQFSNSRSEMNVSTLELGDSALYLCASSLEGRGQSSGANVLTFGAGSRLTVL.

There are a few counts of this clone. This rearrangement joins TRBV5-6 to TRBJ1-3; no clear D. The CDR3 covers 11 residues. CDR1 is SGHDT and CDR2 is YYEEEE in the germline V gene. V lost 5 bases, J lost 3 bases, and 3 bases lay in between. The CDR3 protein is CASRSGNTIYF. DNA for the CDR3: TGTGCCAGCAGGAGTGGAAACACCATATATTTT.

This chain links TRBV5-1 with TRBJ1-1; TRBD1 is a possible D gene (5 bases). There are 16 residues in the CDR3. Germline CDR1 reads SGHRS; CDR2 reads YFSETQ. Trimming removed 4 bases at V and 0 bases at J, with 16 bases between. CDR3 in DNA: TGCGCCAGCAGCGTGGGGGTATGGGAGATGAACACTGAAGCTTTCTTT. It is translated as CASSVGVWEMNTEAFF. Using reference TRBV5-1 and TRBJ1-1 for the parts outside the CDR3, the full variable domain is KAGVTQTPRYLIKTRGQQVTLSCSPISGHRSVSWYQQTPGQGLQFLFEYFSETQRNKGNFPGRFSGRQFSNSRSEMNVSTLELGDSALYLCASSVGVWEMNTEAFFGQGTRLTVV.

This clone has a single count. The chain has TRBV28 and TRBJ2-3; TRBD2 is a possible D gene (6 bases). CDR1 and CDR2 (germline): MDHEN, SYDVKM. Trimming took 7 bases from V and 0 from J, leaving 14 bases between them. This CDR3 spans 15 amino acids. CDR3 in DNA: TGTGCCAGCACCGGCGGGCGGGGTAGCACAGATACGCAGTATTTT. Residues: CASTGGRGSTDTQYF.

A single count supports this clone. This chain connects TRBV5-4 to TRBJ1-1, with TRBD1 as a possible D gene (6 bases). Germline V gene sequence: CDR1 SGHNT, CDR2 YYREEE (reference sequence). Trimming left V 4 bases short and J 2 bases short, with 12 bases between. CDR3 length: 14 amino acids. The CDR3 loop reads CASSIRGTNTEAFF. The CDR3 coding sequence is TGTGCCAGCAGCATCAGGGGTACTAACACTGAAGCTTTCTTT.

The chain links TRBV5-6 to TRBJ2-3; TRBD2 agrees at 9 bases. The V gene end was trimmed by 6 bases and the J gene end by 3 bases; junction bases not matched to a gene: 8. The CDR3 contains 15 residues. CDR1 SGHDT and CDR2 YYEEEE come from the germline V gene. CDR3 in DNA: TGTGCCAGCACTCTGAGCGGGGGGTATACAGATACGCAGTATTTT. This sequence encodes CASTLSGGYTDTQYF.

The chain has TRBV27 and TRBJ1-1; D unresolved. This CDR3 has 11 residues. The V end was cut by 6 bases, the J end by 2 bases, with 4 bases between. Germline CDR1 and CDR2: MNHEY and SMNVEV (reference sequence). The CDR3 is CASSGNTEAFF. The CDR3 coding sequence is TGTGCCAGCAGCGGTAACACTGAAGCTTTCTTT.

J is TRBJ1-1 and V is TRBV24-1; possible D gene TRBD1, 6 bases. This CDR3 contains 12 residues. V lost 5 bases to trimming and J lost 9 bases, with 12 bases between them. The V gene's germline CDR1 is KGHDR and CDR2 SFDVKD. CDR3 protein: CATSGPRGQAFF. CDR3 nucleotides: TGTGCCACCAGTGGTCCCAGGGGCCAAGCTTTCTTT.

This chain uses TRBV7-2 with TRBJ2-1; TRBD2 matches 11 bases. The J segment lost 4 bases and the V segment lost 0 bases, leaving 5 bases of the junction unmatched. The CDR3 is made up of 17 amino acids. The V gene's germline CDR1 is SGHTA and CDR2 FQGNSA. CDR3 nucleotides: TGTGCCAGCAGCTTAGCGGCTAGCGGGGGGACTTACAATGAGCAGTTCTTC. It encodes CASSLAASGGTYNEQFF.

This chain uses TRBV6-5 with TRBJ1-3, with 9 bases that match TRBD1. There are 16 residues in the CDR3. V was clipped by 2 bases and J by 1 base; unmatched bases: 3. Germline lookup yields CDR1 MNHEY and CDR2 SVGAGI. The CDR3 nucleotides read TGTGCCAGCAGTTACCTGGGACAGGGATCTGGAAACACCATATATTTT. It codes for CASSYLGQGSGNTIYF.

J is TRBJ2-2 and V is TRBV7-9, with 9 bases lining up with TRBD1. V gave up 0 bases and J gave up 3 bases; unmatched junction bases: 2. Germline V CDR1 and CDR2: SEHNR, FQNEAQ (reference sequence). This CDR3 contains 16 residues. The CDR3 spells CASSLAGQGYTGELFF. The DNA of the CDR3 is TGTGCCAGCAGCTTAGCGGGACAGGGATACACCGGGGAGCTGTTTTTT.